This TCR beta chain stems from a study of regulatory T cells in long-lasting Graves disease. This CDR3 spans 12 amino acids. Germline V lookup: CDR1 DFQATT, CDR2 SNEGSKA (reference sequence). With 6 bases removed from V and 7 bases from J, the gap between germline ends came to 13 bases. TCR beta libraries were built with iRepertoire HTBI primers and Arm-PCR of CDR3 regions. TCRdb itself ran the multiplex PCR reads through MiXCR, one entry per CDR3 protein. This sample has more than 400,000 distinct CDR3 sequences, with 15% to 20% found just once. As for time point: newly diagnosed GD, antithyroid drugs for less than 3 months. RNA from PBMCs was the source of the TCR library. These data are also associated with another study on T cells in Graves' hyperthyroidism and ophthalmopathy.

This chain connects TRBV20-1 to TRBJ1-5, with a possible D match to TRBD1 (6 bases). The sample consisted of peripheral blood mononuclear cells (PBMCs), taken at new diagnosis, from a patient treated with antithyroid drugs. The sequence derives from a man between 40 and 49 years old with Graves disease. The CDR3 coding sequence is TGCAGTGCCTTAGCAGGGGACCAGCCCCAGCATTTT. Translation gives CSALAGDQPQHF.